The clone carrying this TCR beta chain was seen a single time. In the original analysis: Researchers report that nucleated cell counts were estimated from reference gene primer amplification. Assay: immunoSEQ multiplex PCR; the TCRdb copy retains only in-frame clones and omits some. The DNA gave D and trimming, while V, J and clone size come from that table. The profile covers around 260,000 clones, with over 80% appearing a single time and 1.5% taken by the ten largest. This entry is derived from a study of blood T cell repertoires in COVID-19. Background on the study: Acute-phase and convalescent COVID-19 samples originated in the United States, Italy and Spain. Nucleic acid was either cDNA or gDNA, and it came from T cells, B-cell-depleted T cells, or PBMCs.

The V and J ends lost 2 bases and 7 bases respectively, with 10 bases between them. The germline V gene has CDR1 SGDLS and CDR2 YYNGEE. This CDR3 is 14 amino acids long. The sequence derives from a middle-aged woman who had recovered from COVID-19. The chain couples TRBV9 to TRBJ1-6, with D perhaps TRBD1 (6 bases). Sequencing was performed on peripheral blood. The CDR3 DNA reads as TGTGCCAGCAGCGTCGAGAGGGGGAATTCACCCCTCCACTTT. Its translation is CASSVERGNSPLHF.